The clone carrying this T cell receptor beta chain occurred many times. Its specificity is not known. The length of the CDR3 is 13 residues. Germline V gene sequence: CDR1 MNHNS, CDR2 SASEGT. Trimming pared 6 bases from V and 1 base from J, leaving 9 bases between. The data stem from a study of response to subunit inactivated influenza vaccine. Each CDR3 protein gets one entry after TCRdb re-called the RT-PCR reads with MiXCR. The sample has roughly 700,000 distinct CDR3 sequences, about a sixth seen once. Overall study results and limits: Each seasonal influenza vaccination, the authors suggested, recruits few new T cells.

This sequence was found in a man aged 45 to 65 who received an inactivated influenza vaccine. The chain combines TRBV6-1 with TRBJ1-1; no reliable D call. This material consisted of PBMCs from blood, taken roughly 12 days after vaccination. The CDR3 bases are TGTGCCAGCAGGAGCTCCGGGAACACTGAAGCTTTCTTT. This codes for CASRSSGNTEAFF.